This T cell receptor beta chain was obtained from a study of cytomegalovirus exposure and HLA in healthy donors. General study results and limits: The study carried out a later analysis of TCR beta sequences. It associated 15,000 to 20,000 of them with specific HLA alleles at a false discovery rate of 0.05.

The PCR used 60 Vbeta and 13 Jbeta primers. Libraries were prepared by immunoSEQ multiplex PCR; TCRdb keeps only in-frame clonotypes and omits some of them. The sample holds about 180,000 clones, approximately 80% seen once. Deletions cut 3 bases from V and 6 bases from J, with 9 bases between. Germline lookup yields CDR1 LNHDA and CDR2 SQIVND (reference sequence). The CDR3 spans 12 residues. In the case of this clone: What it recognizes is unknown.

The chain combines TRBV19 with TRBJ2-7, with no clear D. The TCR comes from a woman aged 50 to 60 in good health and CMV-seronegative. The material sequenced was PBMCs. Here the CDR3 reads CASSILGGEQYF. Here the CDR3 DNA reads TGTGCCAGTAGTATTCTAGGCGGCGAGCAGTACTTC.